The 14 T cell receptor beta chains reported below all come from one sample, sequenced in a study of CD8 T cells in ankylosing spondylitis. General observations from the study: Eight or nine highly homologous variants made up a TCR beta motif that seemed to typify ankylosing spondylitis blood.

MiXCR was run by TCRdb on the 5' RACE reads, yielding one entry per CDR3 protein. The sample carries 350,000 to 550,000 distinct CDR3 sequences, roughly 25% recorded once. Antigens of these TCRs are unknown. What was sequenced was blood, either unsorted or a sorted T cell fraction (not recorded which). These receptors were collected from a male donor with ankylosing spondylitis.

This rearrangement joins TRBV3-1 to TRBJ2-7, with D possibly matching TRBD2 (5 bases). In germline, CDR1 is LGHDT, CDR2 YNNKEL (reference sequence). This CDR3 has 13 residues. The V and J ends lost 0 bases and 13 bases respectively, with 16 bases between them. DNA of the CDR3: TGTGCCAGCAGCCAAGACCCGACTACCCCGCCCTACTTC. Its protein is CASSQDPTTPPYF.

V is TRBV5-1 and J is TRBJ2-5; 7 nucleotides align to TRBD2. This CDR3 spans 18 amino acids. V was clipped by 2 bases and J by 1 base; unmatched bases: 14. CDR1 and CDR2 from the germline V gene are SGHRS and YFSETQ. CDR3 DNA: TGCGCCAGCAGCTTAGATACCCTAAGTGGCGGGAGCCAAGAGACCCAGTACTTC. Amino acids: CASSLDTLSGGSQETQYF. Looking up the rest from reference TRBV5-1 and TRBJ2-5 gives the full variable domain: KAGVTQTPRYLIKTRGQQVTLSCSPISGHRSVSWYQQTPGQGLQFLFEYFSETQRNKGNFPGRFSGRQFSNSRSEMNVSTLELGDSALYLCASSLDTLSGGSQETQYFGPGTRLLVL.

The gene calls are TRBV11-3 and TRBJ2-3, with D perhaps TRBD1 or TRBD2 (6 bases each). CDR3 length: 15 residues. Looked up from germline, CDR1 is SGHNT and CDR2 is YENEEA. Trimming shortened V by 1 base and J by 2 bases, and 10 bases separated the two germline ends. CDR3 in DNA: TGTGCCAGCAGCTTAGGGGGGCGGGACACAGATACGCAGTATTTT. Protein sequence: CASSLGGRDTDTQYF.

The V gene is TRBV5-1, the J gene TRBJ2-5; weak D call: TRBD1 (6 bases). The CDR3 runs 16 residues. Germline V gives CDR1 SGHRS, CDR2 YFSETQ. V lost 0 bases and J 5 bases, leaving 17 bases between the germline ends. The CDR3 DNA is TGCGCCAGCAGCTTGGAGGGGGAGTTTGGGATGGAGACCCAGTACTTC. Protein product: CASSLEGEFGMETQYF. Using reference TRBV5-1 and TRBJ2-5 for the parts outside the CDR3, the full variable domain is KAGVTQTPRYLIKTRGQQVTLSCSPISGHRSVSWYQQTPGQGLQFLFEYFSETQRNKGNFPGRFSGRQFSNSRSEMNVSTLELGDSALYLCASSLEGEFGMETQYFGPGTRLLVL.

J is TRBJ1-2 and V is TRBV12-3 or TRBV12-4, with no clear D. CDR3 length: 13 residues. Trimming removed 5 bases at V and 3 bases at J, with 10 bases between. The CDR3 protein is CASSNDGYYGYTF. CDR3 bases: TGTGCCAGCAGTAATGACGGCTACTATGGCTACACCTTC.

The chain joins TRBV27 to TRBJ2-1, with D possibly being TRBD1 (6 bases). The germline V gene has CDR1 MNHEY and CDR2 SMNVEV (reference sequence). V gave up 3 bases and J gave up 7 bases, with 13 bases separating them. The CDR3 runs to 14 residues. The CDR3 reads CASSFLGGFNEQFF. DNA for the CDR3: TGTGCCAGCAGTTTTCTAGGGGGATTTAATGAGCAGTTCTTC.

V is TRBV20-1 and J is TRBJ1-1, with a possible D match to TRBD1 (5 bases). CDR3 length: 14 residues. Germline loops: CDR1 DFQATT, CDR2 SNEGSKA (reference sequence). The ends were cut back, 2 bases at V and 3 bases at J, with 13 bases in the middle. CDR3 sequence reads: CSARIPGPDTEAFF. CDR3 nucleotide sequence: TGCAGTGCTAGAATTCCGGGACCGGACACTGAAGCTTTCTTT.

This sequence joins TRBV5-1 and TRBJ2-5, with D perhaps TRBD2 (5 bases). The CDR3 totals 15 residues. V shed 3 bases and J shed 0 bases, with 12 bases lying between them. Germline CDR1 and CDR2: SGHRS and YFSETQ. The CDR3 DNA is TGCGCCAGCAGCTCTTTTCGGGGTTACCAAGAGACCCAGTACTTC. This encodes CASSSFRGYQETQYF.

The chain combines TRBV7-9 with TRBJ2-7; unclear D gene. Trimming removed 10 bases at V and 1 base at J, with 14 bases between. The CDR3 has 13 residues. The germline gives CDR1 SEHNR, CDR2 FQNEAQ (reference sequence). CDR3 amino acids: CAIIPRDSYEQYF. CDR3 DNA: TGTGCCATAATTCCTAGGGATTCCTACGAGCAGTACTTC.

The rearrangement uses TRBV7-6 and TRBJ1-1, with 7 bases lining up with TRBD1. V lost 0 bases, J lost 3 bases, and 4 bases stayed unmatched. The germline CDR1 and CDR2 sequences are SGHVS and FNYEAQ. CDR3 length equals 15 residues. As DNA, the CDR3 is TGTGCCAGCAGCTTAGCGGACAGGTTTTACACTGAAGCTTTCTTT. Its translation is CASSLADRFYTEAFF.

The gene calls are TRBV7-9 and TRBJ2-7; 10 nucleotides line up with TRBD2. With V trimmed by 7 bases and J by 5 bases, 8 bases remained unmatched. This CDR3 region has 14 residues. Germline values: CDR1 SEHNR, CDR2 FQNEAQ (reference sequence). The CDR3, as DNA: TGTGCCAGCACCTCTAGCGGGAGTTACAACGAGCAGTACGTC. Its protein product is CASTSSGSYNEQYV.

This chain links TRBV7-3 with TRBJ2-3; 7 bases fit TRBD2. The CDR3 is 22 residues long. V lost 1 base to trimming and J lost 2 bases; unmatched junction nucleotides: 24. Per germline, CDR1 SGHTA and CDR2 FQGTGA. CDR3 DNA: TGTGCCAGCAGCTTAAGTAGGTGGGCGGGAGCAGTCCGCGAACCCAACACAGATACGCAGTATTTT. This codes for CASSLSRWAGAVREPNTDTQYF.

The CDR3 region is CASSLFSRVRNSPLHF. CDR3 sequence (DNA): TGTGCCAGCAGTTTGTTCAGTAGGGTTCGAAATTCACCCCTCCACTTT. The rearrangement links TRBV27 to TRBJ1-6; no firm D call. V lost 3 bases and J 7 bases, leaving 16 bases between the germline ends. Germline V gives CDR1 MNHEY, CDR2 SMNVEV (reference sequence). There are 16 residues in the CDR3.

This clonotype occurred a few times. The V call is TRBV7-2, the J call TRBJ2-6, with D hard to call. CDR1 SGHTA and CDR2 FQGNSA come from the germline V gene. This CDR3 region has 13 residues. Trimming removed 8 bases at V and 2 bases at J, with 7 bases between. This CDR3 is CASSTPGANVLTF. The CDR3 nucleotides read TGTGCCAGCTCCACCCCTGGGGCCAACGTCCTGACTTTC. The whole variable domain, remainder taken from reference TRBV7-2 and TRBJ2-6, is GAGVSQSPSNKVTEKGKDVELRCDPISGHTALYWYRQSLGQGLEFLIYFQGNSAPDKSGLPSDRFSAERTGGSVSTLTIQRTQQEDSAVYLCASSTPGANVLTFGAGSRLTVL.